The clone carrying this T cell receptor beta chain showed up just a few times. This entry is derived from a study of T-cell reconstitution after alpha-beta-depleted transplantation in children. There are 14 residues in the CDR3. From germline, CDR1 is SEHNR and CDR2 FQNEAQ (reference sequence). With 9 bases removed from V and 5 bases from J, the gap between germline ends came to 16 bases. The authors prepared the TCRbeta library with unique molecular identifiers. In TCRdb, the PCR reads were re-called with MiXCR into one record per CDR3 protein. The repertoire holds 900,000 or so distinct CDR3 sequences, roughly 15% seen once, with about 4.6% in the top ten.

The chain couples TRBV7-9 to TRBJ2-2; perhaps D is TRBD1 or TRBD2 (6 bases each). Sequencing used PBMCs, mostly from graft donor cells, obtained 360 days after TCRalphabeta/CD19-depleted stem cell transplant. The sequence came from a male patient younger than 18 who had a stem cell transplant for acute lymphoblastic leukemia, so the T cells may come from the graft donor. This chain's CDR3 is CARRRGAMTGELFF. CDR3 DNA sequence: TGTGCCAGGAGAAGGGGGGCGATGACCGGGGAGCTGTTTTTT. The variable domain in full, with the rest retrieved from reference TRBV7-9 and TRBJ2-2, is DTGVSQNPRHKITKRGQNVTFRCDPISEHNRLYWYRQTLGQGPEFLTYFQNEAQLEKSRLLSDRFSAERPKGSFSTLEIQRTEQGDSAMYLCARRRGAMTGELFFGEGSRLTVL.